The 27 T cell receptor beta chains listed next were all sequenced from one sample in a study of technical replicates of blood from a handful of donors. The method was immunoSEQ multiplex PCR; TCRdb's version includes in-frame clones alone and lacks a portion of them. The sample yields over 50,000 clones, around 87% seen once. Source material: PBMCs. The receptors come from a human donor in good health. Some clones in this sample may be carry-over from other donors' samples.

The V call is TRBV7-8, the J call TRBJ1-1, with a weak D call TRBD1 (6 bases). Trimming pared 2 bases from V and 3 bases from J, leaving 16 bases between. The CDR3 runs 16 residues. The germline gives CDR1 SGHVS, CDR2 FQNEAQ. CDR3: CASSLTRGGPDTEAFF. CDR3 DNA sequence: TGTGCCAGCAGCTTAACTCGGGGGGGGCCCGACACTGAAGCTTTCTTT.

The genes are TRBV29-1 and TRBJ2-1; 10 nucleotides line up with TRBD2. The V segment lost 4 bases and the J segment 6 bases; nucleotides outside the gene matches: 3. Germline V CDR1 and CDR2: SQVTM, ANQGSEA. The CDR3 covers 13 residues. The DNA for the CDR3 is TGCAGCGTTGTACTAGCGGGGACCAATGAGCAGTTCTTC. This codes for CSVVLAGTNEQFF.

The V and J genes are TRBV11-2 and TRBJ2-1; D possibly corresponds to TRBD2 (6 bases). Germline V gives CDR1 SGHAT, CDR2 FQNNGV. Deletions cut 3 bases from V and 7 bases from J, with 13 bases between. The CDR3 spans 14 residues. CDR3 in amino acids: CASSFDGGNNEQFF. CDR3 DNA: TGTGCCAGCAGCTTTGACGGCGGGAATAATGAGCAGTTCTTC.

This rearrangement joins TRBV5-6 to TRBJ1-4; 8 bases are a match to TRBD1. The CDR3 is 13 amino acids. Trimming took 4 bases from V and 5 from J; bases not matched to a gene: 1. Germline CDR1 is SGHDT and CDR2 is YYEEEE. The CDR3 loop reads CASSRDRNEKLFF. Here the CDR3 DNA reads TGTGCCAGCAGCAGGGACAGGAATGAAAAACTGTTTTTT.

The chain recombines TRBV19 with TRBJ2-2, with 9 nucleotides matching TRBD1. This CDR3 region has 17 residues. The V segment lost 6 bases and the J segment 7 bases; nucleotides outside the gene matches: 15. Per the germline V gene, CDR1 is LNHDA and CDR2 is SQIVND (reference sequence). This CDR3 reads CASRDRGFRGAIGELFF. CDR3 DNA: TGTGCCAGTAGGGACAGGGGTTTTAGGGGGGCTATCGGGGAGCTGTTTTTT.

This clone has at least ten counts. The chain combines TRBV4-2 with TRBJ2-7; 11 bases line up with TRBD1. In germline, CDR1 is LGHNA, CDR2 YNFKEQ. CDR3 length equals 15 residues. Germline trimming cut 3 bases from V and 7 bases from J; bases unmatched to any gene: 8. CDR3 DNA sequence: TGTGCCAGCAGCCAGGATGGGGACAGGGGGAGTGAGCAGTACTTC. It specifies CASSQDGDRGSEQYF.

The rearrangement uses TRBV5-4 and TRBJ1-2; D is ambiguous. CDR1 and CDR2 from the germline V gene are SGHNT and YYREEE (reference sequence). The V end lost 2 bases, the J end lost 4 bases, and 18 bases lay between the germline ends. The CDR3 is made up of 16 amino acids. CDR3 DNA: TGTGCCAGCAGCTTCCCTTGGGCAGTTCCCTCCTATGGCTACACCTTC. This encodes CASSFPWAVPSYGYTF.

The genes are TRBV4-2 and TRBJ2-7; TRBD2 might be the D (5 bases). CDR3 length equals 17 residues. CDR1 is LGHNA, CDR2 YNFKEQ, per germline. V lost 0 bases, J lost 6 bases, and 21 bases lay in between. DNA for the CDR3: TGTGCCAGCAGCCAAGAATTAAGGCCTAGCCCGTTGAGCGAGCAGTACTTC. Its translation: CASSQELRPSPLSEQYF.

CDR3 coding DNA: TGTGCCAGTAGTATCCGAGACAGGGAAACGACCCAGTACTTC. Protein: CASSIRDRETTQYF. V gene TRBV19 combines with J gene TRBJ2-5; TRBD1 matches at 7 bases. The junction had 8 bases not matched to a gene; V was cut back by 3 bases and J by 7 bases. Per the germline V gene, CDR1 is LNHDA and CDR2 is SQIVND (reference sequence). The CDR3 covers 14 residues.

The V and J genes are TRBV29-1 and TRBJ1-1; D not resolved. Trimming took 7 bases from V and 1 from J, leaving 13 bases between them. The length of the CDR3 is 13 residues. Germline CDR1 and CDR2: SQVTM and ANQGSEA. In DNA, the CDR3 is TGCAGCGCCTCTTGGCGGGGGAACACTGAAGCTTTCTTT. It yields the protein CSASWRGNTEAFF.

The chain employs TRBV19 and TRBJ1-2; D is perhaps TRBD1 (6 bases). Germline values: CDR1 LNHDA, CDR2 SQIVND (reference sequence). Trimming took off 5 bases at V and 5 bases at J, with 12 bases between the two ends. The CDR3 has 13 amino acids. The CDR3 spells CASSPWTAYGYTF. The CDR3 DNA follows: TGTGCCAGTAGTCCCTGGACAGCTTATGGCTACACCTTC.

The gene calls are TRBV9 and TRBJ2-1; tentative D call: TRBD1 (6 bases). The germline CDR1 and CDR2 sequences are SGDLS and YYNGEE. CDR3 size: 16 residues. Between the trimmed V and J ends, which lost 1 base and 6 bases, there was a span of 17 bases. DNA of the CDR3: TGTGCCAGCAGCGTACTGGGGGCTCCAAAAGGCAATGAGCAGTTCTTC. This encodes CASSVLGAPKGNEQFF. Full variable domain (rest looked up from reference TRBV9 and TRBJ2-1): DSGVTQTPKHLITATGQRVTLRCSPRSGDLSVYWYQQSLDQGLQFLIQYYNGEERAKGNILERFSAQQFPDLHSELNLSSLELGDSALYFCASSVLGAPKGNEQFFGPGTRLTVL.

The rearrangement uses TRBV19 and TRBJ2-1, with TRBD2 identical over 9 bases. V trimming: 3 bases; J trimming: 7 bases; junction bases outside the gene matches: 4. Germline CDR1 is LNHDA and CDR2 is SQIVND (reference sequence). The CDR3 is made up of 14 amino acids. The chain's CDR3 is CASSMAGGRNEQFF. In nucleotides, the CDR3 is TGTGCCAGTAGTATGGCGGGGGGGAGAAATGAGCAGTTCTTC.

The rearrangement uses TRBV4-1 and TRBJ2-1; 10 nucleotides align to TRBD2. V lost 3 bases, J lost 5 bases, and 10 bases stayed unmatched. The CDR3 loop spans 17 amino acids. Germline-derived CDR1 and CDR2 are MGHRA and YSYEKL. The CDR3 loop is CASSHSAGTSDNNEQFF. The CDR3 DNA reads TGCGCCAGCAGCCATTCCGCCGGGACTAGCGATAACAATGAGCAGTTCTTC.

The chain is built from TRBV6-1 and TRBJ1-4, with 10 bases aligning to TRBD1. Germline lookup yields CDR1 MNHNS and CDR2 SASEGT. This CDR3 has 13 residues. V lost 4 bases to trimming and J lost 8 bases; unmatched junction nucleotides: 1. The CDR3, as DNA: TGTGCCAGCAGTGCGGGACAGGGGGAAAAACTGTTTTTT. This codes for CASSAGQGEKLFF.

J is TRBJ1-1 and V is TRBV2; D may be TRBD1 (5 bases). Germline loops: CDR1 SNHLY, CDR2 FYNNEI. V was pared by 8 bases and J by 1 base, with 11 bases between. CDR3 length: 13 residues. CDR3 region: CASYRQTNTEAFF. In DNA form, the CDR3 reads TGTGCCAGCTATAGACAGACGAACACTGAAGCTTTCTTT.

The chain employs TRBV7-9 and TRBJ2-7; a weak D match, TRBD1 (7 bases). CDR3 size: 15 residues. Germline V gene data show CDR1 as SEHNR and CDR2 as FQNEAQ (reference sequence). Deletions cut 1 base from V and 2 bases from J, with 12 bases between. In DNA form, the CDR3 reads TGTGCCAGCAGCTTAGAGGCAGGGGGGCCCTACGAGCAGTACTTC. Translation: CASSLEAGGPYEQYF.

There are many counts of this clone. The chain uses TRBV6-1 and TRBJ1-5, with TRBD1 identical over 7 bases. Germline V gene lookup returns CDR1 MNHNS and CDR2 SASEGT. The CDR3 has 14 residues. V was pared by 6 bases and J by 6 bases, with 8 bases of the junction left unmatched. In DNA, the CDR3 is TGTGCCAGCAGCGGCGAGGGGGACAGTCAGCCCCAGCATTTT. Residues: CASSGEGDSQPQHF.

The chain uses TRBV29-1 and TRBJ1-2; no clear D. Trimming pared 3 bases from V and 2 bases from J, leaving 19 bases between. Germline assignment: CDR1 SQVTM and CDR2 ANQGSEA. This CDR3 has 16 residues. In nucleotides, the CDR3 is TGCAGCGTTGATAAATACAGAGACACCAGAAACTATGGCTACACCTTC. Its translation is CSVDKYRDTRNYGYTF.

The CDR3 nucleotides are TGCGCCAGCAGCTTGGTGGGGGGTTACACCGGGGAGCTGTTTTTT. It encodes CASSLVGGYTGELFF. The V gene is TRBV5-1, the J gene TRBJ2-2, with D possibly TRBD2 on 6 matching bases. CDR1 SGHRS and CDR2 YFSETQ come from the germline V gene. The CDR3 extends over 15 amino acids. Between the trimmed V and J ends, which lost 0 bases and 3 bases, there was a span of 9 bases.

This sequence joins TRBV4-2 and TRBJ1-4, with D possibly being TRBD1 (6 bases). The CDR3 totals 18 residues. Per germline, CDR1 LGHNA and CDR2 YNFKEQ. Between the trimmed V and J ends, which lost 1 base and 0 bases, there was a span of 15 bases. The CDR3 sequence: CASSQVGASLTTNEKLFF. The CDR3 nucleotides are TGTGCCAGCAGCCAAGTGGGGGCTTCTTTAACAACTAATGAAAAACTGTTTTTT.

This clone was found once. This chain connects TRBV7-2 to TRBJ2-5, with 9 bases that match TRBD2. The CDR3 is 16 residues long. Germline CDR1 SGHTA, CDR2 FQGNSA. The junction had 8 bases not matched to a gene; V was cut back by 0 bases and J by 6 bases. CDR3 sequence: CASSLARGSGSQTQYF. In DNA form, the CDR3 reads TGTGCCAGCAGCTTAGCTCGTGGTAGCGGGAGTCAGACCCAGTACTTC.

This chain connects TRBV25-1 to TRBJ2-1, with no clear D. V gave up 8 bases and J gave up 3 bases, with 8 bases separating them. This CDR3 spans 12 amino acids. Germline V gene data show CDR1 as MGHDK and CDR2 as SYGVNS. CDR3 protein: CASRRLYNEQFF. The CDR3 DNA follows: TGTGCCAGCCGGCGGCTCTACAATGAGCAGTTCTTC.

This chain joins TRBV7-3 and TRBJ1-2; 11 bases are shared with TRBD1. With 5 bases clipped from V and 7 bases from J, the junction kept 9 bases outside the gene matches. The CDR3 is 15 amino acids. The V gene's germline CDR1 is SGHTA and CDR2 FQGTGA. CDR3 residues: CASSIAGQGVGGYTF. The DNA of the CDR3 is TGTGCCAGCAGCATAGCGGGACAGGGGGTCGGTGGCTACACCTTC.

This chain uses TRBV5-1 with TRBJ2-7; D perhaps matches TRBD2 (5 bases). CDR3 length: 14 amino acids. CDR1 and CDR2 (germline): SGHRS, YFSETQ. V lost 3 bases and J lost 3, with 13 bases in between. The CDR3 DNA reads TGCGCCAGCAGCTCCCGTCCAGAGGGCTACGAGCAGTACTTC. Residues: CASSSRPEGYEQYF.

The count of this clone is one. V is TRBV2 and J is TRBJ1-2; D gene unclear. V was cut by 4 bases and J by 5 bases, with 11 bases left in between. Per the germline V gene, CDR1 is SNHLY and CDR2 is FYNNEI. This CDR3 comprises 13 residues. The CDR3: CASSGRGDYGYTF. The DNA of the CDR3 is TGTGCCAGCAGTGGCCGTGGAGATTATGGCTACACCTTC. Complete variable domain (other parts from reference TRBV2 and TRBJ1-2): EPEVTQTPSHQVTQMGQEVILRCVPISNHLYFYWYRQILGQKVEFLVSFYNNEISEKSEIFDDQFSVERPDGSNFTLKIRSTKLEDSAMYFCASSGRGDYGYTFGSGTRLTVV.

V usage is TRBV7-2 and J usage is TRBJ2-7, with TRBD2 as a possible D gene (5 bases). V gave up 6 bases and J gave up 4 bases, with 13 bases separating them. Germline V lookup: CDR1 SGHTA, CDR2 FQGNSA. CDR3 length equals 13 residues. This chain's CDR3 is CASRRNGLYEQYF. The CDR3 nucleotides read TGTGCCAGCAGACGTAATGGACTTTACGAGCAGTACTTC.